This T cell receptor (beta chain) is drawn from a study of T cell responses to AZD1222 COVID-19 vaccine. Study-wide findings and caveats: Clonal diversity was possibly underestimated, and the donors were mostly white British, with more females. The peak T cell response came first, and repertoires were sampled only after it. Spike-wide vaccine-associated CD4 TCRs dominated at 160-218 and 743-854. Close to half of all spike-specific TCRs reportedly target regions of the variants that are unmutated.

The CDR3 length is 17 residues. Sequenced by immunoSEQ multiplex PCR; TCRdb stores in-frame clones only, minus some. In the table there are more than 150,000 clones, roughly nine tenths of which are singletons. In its sample, this clone was seen a few times. The antigen is not known. Sequencing was performed on peripheral blood, taken on day 0 of AZD1222 vaccination. V is TRBV21-1 and J is TRBJ1-4. TRBV21-1 is a documented pseudogene. The TCR originated in an adult in good health. DNA for the CDR3: TGTGCCAGCACCGTTGGGGGGGCATTCCATAATAATGAAAAACTGTTTTTT. Residues: CASTVGGAFHNNEKLFF.